This T cell receptor (beta chain) is drawn from a study of blood T cells in healthy people across ages. Whole-study results and caveats: What prevented conclusive comparison of naive and antigen-experienced cells was that PBMCs were unsorted.

PCR was performed a second time for roughly 7 to 11 cycles using a sample-barcoded 5' primer and a J-beta primer mix. Individual samples furnished no less than 3 million CDR3-containing paired-end reads apiece. MiXCR was run by TCRdb on the 5' RACE reads, yielding one entry per CDR3 protein. This table holds 650,000 to 1,000,000 distinct CDR3 sequences, about 37% found once. This clonotype was found a few times. As yet, its antigen is unknown. This CDR3 is 15 amino acids long. Per the germline V gene, CDR1 is LGHNA and CDR2 is YSLEER. V lost 0 bases, J lost 6 bases, and 11 bases lay in between. The clonotype originates from a man aged 18-30 years in good health. This chain connects TRBV4-3 to TRBJ2-2; D not certain. The source material was blood. The chain's CDR3 is CASSQETGMAGELFF. The CDR3 coding sequence is TGCGCCAGCAGCCAAGAGACGGGCATGGCCGGGGAGCTGTTTTTT.